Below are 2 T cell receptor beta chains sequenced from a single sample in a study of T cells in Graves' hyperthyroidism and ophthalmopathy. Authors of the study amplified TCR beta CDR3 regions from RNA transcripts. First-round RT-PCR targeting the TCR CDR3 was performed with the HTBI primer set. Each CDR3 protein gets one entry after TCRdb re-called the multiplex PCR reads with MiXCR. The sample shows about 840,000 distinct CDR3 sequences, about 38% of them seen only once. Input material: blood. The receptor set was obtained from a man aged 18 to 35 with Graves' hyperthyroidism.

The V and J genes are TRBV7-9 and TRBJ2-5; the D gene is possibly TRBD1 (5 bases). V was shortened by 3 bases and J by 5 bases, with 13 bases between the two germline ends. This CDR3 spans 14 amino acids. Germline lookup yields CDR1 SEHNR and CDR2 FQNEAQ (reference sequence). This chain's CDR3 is CASSFVRDRETQYF. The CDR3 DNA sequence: TGTGCCAGCAGCTTCGTCAGGGATAGGGAGACCCAGTACTTC.

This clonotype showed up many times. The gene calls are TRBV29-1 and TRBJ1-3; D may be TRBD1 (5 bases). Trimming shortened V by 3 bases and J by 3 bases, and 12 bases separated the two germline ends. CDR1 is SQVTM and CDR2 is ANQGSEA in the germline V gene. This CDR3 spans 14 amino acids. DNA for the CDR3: TGCAGCGTTGAGAGAGGGGACGTTGGAAACACCATATATTTT. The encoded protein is CSVERGDVGNTIYF.